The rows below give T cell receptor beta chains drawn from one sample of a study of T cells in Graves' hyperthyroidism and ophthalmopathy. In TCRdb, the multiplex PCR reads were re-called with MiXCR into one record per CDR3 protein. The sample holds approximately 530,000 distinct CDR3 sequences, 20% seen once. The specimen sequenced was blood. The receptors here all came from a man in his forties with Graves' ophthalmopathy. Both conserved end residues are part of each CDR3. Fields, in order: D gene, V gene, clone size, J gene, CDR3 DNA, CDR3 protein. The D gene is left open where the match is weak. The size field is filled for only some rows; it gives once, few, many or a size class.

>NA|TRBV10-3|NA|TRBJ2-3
TGTGCCTCGACACCGAATTTGGCAGATACGCAGTATTTT
CASTPNLADTQYF
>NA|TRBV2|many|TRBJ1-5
TGTGCCAGCAGTGGGGACGAAATCAGTCAGCCCCAGCATTTT
CASSGDEISQPQHF
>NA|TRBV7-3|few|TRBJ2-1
TGTGCCAGCGCCCGGGGGACTCGCTACGACAATGAGCAGTTCTTC
CASARGTRYDNEQFF
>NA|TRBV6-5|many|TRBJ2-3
TGTGCCAGCAGTTCCGGGACCGCTCCCGGTACGCAGTATTTT
CASSSGTAPGTQYF
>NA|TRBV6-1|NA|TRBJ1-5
TGTGCCAGCAGTGAAGGCCCGGGGACTCAGCCCCAGCATTTT
CASSEGPGTQPQHF
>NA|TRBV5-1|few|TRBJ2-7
TGCGCCAGCAGCCGGGGGTCCCCGGAAGACTACGAGCAGTACTTC
CASSRGSPEDYEQYF
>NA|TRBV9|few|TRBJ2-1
TGTGCCAGCAGCGTAGAGGGGTACGGCGAGCAGTTCTTC
CASSVEGYGEQFF
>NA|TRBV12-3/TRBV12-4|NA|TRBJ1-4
TGTGCCAGCAGTTTAGGGGTGGGGGGGGCAGGTGAAAAACTGTTTTTT
CASSLGVGGAGEKLFF
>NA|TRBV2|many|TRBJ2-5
TGTGCCAGCAGTGTAGCCAGGGTGGAGACCCAGTACTTC
CASSVARVETQYF
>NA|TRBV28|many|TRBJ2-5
TGTGCCAGCAGTTTCCCCCGGGGTGAGACCCAGTACTTC
CASSFPRGETQYF
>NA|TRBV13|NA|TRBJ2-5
TGTGCCAGCAGCAATGGACCTAGCCAGGGGTATCTCCAAGAGACCCAGTACTTC
CASSNGPSQGYLQETQYF
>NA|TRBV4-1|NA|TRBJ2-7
TGCGCCAGCAGCCAAGATAGGGATAACTACGAGCAGTACTTC
CASSQDRDNYEQYF
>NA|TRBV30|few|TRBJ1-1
TGTGCCTGGTTCGGGGGTCCGAACACTGAAGCTTTCTTT
CAWFGGPNTEAFF
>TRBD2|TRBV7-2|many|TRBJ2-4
TGTGCCAGCAGCTCCCGGGTAAATGACGGGAGGCGGAACATTCAGTACTTC
CASSSRVNDGRRNIQYF
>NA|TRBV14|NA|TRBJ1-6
TGTGCCAGCAGCCGCATGGATTGGGATTCACCCCTCCACTTT
CASSRMDWDSPLHF
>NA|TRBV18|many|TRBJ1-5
TGTGCCAGCTCACCGGGGGGCCCTAGCAATCAGCCCCAGCATTTT
CASSPGGPSNQPQHF
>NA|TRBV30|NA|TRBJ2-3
TGTGCCTGGGGCGGGGCGGGCACAGATACGCAGTATTTT
CAWGGAGTDTQYF
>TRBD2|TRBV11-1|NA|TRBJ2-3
TGTGCCAGCAGCTCGGCTAGGACTAGCGGATTCACAGATACGCAGTATTTT
CASSSARTSGFTDTQYF
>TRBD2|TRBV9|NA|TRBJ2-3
TGTGCCAGCAGCGTAGCTAGCGGGACCTTCACAGATACGCAGTATTTT
CASSVASGTFTDTQYF
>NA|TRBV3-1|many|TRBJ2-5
TGTGCCAGCAGCCAAGACCTAAGAAGCCTCATTGTACAGACCCAGTACTTC
CASSQDLRSLIVQTQYF
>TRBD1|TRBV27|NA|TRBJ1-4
TGTGCCAGCAGCTCGACCGGGACAGGGGGTGAAAAACTGTTTTTT
CASSSTGTGGEKLFF
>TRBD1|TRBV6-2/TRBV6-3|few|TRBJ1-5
TGTGCCAGCAGACCGACAGGGGCGGGCAATCAGCCCCAGCATTTT
CASRPTGAGNQPQHF
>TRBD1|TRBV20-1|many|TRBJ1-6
TGCAGTGCTAGAGGAGGGGGCTACCCTACTAATTCACCCCTCCACTTT
CSARGGGYPTNSPLHF
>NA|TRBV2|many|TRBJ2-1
TGTGCCAGCAAGCGGGACAGTTACAATGAGCAGTTCTTC
CASKRDSYNEQFF
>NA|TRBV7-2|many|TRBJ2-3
TGTGCCAGCAGCTCTGGGGGGGCGGTAACAGATACGCAGTATTTT
CASSSGGAVTDTQYF
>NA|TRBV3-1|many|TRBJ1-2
TGTGCCAGCAGCCAAGTGTCCAGCGATGGCTACACCTTC
CASSQVSSDGYTF
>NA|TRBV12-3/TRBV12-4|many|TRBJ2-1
TGTGCCAGCAGTTTGGGATTAGGCACGGATGAGCAGTTCTTC
CASSLGLGTDEQFF
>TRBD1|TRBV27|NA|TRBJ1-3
TGTGCCAGCAGTATAACAGGGGGCGGAAACACCATATATTTT
CASSITGGGNTIYF
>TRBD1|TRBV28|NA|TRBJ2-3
TGTGCCAGCAGCCGACAGGGGGCGGATACGCAGTATTTT
CASSRQGADTQYF
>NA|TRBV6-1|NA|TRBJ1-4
TGTGCCGCCTGGGGACGAGGGGGAGATGAAAAACTGTTTTTT
CAAWGRGGDEKLFF
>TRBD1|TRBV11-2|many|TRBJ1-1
TGTGCCAGCAGCCAGTGGGGTGGGACAGGGCTCGAAGCTTTCTTT
CASSQWGGTGLEAFF
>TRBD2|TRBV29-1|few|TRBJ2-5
TGCAGCGTTGAAGGGTCTAGCGGGAGTTTGGAGACCCAGTACTTC
CSVEGSSGSLETQYF
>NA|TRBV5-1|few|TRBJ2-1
TGCGCCAGCAGCATAGCGAGCGGCCACAATGAGCAGTTCTTC
CASSIASGHNEQFF
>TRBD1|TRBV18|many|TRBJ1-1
TGTGCCAGCTCACCGGGACAGGGGGTGTACACTGAAGCTTTCTTT
CASSPGQGVYTEAFF
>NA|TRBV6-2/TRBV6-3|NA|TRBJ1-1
TGTGCCAGCAGGAATACAGGGCGGAACACTGAAGCTTTCTTT
CASRNTGRNTEAFF
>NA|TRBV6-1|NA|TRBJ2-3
TGTGCCAGCAGTGAAGCGCTTCGAGTGGGAGATACGCAGTATTTT
CASSEALRVGDTQYF
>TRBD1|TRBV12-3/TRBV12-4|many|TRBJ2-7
TGTGCCAGCAGTTTAGGTCAAACAGGGGGAAGAGCCGAGCAGTACTTC
CASSLGQTGGRAEQYF
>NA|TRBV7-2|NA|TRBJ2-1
TGTGCCAGCAGCGCTACGGTGAGGGGTTTGGAGCAGTTCTTC
CASSATVRGLEQFF
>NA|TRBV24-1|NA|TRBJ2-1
TGTGCCACCAGTGACCTGGATGGCAATGAGCAGTTCTTC
CATSDLDGNEQFF
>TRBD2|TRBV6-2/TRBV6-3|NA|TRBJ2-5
TGTGCCAGCAGACAAGCGGGGCTCTTAGGGACCCAGTACTTC
CASRQAGLLGTQYF
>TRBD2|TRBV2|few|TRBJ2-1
TGTGCCACCCGACTAGCGGGAGTCTACAATGAGCAGTTCTTC
CATRLAGVYNEQFF
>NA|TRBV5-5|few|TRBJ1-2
TGTGCCAGCAGCCCAACCGCGGGGGCGCCCAACTATGGCTACACCTTC
CASSPTAGAPNYGYTF
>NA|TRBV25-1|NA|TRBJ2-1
TGTGCCAGCAGTCACACCCAGCGGGTATACAATGAGCAGTTCTTC
CASSHTQRVYNEQFF
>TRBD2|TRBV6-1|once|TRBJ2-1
TGTGCCAGCACCTTAGCGGGGGATGAGCAGTTCTTC
CASTLAGDEQFF
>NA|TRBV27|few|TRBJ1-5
TGTGCCAGCAGTTTTGGAGGGGCTCGGGAGCCCCAGCATTTT
CASSFGGAREPQHF
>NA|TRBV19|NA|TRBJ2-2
TGTGCCAGTAGTATCCAAATGGCGGATTTGCTGTTTTTT
CASSIQMADLLFF
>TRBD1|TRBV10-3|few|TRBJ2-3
TGTGCCATCAGTGAAGGACAGGGAGGAAAGGATACGCAGTATTTT
CAISEGQGGKDTQYF
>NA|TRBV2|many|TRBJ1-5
TGTGCCAGCAAGGGCGTGGCAGGGATTGTCAATCAGCCCCAGCATTTT
CASKGVAGIVNQPQHF
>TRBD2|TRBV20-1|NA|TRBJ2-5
TGCAGTGCGCTACTAGCGGGGGGGGGGCGCACCCAGTACTTC
CSALLAGGGRTQYF
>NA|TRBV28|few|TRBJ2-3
TGTGCCAGCTTGGCGGGCACAGATACGCAGTATTTT
CASLAGTDTQYF
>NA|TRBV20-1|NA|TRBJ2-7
TGCAGTGCTAGCCCCTACGAGCAGCACTTC
CSASPYEQHF